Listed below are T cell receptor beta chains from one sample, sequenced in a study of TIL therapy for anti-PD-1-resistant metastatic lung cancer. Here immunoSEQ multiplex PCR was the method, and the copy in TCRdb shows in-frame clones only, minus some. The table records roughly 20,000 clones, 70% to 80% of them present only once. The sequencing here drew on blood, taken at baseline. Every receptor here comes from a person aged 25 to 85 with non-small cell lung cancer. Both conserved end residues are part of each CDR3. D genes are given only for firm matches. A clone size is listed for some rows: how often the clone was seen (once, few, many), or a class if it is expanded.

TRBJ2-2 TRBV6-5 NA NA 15 TGTGCCAGCAGCCCGGGTGGGGCCGCGCGCAGGGAGCTGTTTTTT CASSPGGAARRELFF
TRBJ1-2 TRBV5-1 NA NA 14 TGCGCCAGCAGCTTGGGTGGAGGGGGACATGGCTACACCTTC CASSLGGGGHGYTF
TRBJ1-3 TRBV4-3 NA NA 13 TGCGCCAGCAGCCAAGATCTGACGGGGGCCATATATTTT CASSQDLTGAIYF
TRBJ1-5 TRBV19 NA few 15 TGTGCCAGTAGTGGGGGGACTGCGGCAGGGCAGCCCCAGCATTTT CASSGGTAAGQPQHF
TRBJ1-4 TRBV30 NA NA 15 TGTGCCTGGGGCAGGGGCGGGGGCTCCAATGAAAAACTGTTTTTT CAWGRGGGSNEKLFF
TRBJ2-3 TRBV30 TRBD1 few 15 TGTGCCTGGAGTGTACGGGACAGGGACACGGATACGCAGTATTTT CAWSVRDRDTDTQYF
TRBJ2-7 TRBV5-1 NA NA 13 TGCGCCAGCAGCTCCCTAAGCTCCTACGAGCAGTACTTC CASSSLSSYEQYF
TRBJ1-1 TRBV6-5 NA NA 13 TGTGCCAGCTCCTGGGTCCCGTACACTGAAGCTTTCTTT CASSWVPYTEAFF
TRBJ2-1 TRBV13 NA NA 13 TGTGCCAGCAGCTTAAACTTGTTGTATGAGCAGTTCTTC CASSLNLLYEQFF
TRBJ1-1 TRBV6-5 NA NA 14 TGTGCCAGCAGTAATGAAGGGGCCTGGACTGAAGCTTTCTTT CASSNEGAWTEAFF
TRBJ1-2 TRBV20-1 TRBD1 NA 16 TGCAGTGCTAGTGTCTTCGGGACAGGGAAGTCGGGTGGCTACACCTTC CSASVFGTGKSGGYTF
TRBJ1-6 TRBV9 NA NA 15 TGTGCCAGCAGCGGCAGGGATCCGAGCAATTCACCCCTCCACTTT CASSGRDPSNSPLHF
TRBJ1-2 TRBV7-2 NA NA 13 TGTGCCAGCAGCTTTGCCACCACCTATGGCTACACCTTC CASSFATTYGYTF
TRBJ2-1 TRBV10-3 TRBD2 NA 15 TGTGCCATCAGGGGACTAGCAGGTAGTGACAATGAGCAGTTCTTC CAIRGLAGSDNEQFF
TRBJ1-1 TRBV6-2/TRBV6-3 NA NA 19 TGTGCCAGCAGTTACTCGACTCGGGGTGGTACAGGGAAGGGCACTGAAGCTTTCTTT CASSYSTRGGTGKGTEAFF
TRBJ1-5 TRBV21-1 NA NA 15 TGTGCCAGCAGCAAAACAGGGGGGGATAATCAGCCCCAGCATTTT CASSKTGGDNQPQHF
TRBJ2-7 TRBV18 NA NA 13 TGTGCCAGCTCACGGGAGCAGGGCTACGAGCAGTACTTC CASSREQGYEQYF
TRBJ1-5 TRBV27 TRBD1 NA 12 TGTGCCAGCCAGGGGGTGGGACAGCCCCAGCATTTT CASQGVGQPQHF
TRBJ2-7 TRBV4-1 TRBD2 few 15 TGCGCCAGCAGCCAAGGGACTAGCGGGAACTACGAGCAGTACTTC CASSQGTSGNYEQYF
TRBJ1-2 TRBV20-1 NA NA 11 TGCAGTGCTAGAGATAGGTTAGGGTTCACCTTC CSARDRLGFTF
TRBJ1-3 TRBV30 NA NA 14 TGTGCCTGGATATACAGAAGCTCTGGAAACACCATATATTTT CAWIYRSSGNTIYF
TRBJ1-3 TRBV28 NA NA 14 TGTGCCAGCAGTTTTGAGGGGAGTGGAAACACCATATATTTT CASSFEGSGNTIYF
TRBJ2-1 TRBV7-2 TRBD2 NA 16 TGTGCCAGCAGCTTAGATGTCGCTAGCGGCTACAATGAGCAGTTCTTC CASSLDVASGYNEQFF
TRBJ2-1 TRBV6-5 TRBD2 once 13 TGTGCCAGCACCGGGGGGTCCGGTAATGAGCAGTTCTTC CASTGGSGNEQFF
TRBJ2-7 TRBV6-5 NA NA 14 TGTGCCAGCAACAGACCAATAGCCTCCTACGAGCAGTACTTC CASNRPIASYEQYF
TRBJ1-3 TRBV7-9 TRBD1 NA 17 TGTGCCAGCAGTCCCGGGACAGGGGGCTTCTCTGGAAACACCATATATTTT CASSPGTGGFSGNTIYF
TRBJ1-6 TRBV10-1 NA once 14 TGCGCCAGCTCCCGGGACGGGGGTGATTCACCCCTCCACTTT CASSRDGGDSPLHF
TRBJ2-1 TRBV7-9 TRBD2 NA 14 TGTGCCAGCAGCTTCACCGGGACTAACAATGAGCAGTTCTTC CASSFTGTNNEQFF
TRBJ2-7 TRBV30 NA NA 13 TGTGCCTGGAGTGTACGTCTGGCCTACGAGCAGTACTTC CAWSVRLAYEQYF
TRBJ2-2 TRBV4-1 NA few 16 TGCGCCAGCAGCCTAAGGCTAACTGGGAACACCGGGGAGCTGTTTTTT CASSLRLTGNTGELFF
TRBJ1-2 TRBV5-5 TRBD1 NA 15 TGTGCCAGCAGCTCCGGGACAGCGACTAACTATGGCTACACCTTC CASSSGTATNYGYTF
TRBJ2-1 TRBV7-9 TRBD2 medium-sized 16 TGTGCCAGCAGCCTCTCACTAGCGGGGACCTACAATGAGCAGTTCTTC CASSLSLAGTYNEQFF
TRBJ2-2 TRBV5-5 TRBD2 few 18 TGTGCCAGCAGCTTGAGACTAGCGGGAGGCACGAACACCGGGGAGCTGTTTTTT CASSLRLAGGTNTGELFF
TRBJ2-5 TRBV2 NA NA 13 TGTGCCAGCAGTTTGCGCTCCGAAGAGACCCAGTACTTC CASSLRSEETQYF
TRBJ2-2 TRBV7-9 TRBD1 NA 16 TGTGCCAGCAGCCAGGGACAGGGGACGAACACCGGGGAGCTGTTTTTT CASSQGQGTNTGELFF
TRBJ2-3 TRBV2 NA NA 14 TGTGCCAGCAGTCGGCAGTCTTCCACAGATACGCAGTATTTT CASSRQSSTDTQYF
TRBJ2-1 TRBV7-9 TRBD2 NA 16 TGTGCCAGCAGCTTAGCGCTAGCGGGGACATACAATGAGCAGTTCTTC CASSLALAGTYNEQFF
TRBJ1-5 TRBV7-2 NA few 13 TGTGCCAGCAGCTTAGCCCGGGATCAGCCCCAGCATTTT CASSLARDQPQHF
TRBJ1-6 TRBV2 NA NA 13 TGTACCAGCAGTGAGCAGGCTAACTCACCCCTCCACTTT CTSSEQANSPLHF
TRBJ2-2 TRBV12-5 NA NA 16 TGTGCTAGTGGTTTGTTTTCGTACGCGAACACCGGGGAGCTGTTTTTT CASGLFSYANTGELFF
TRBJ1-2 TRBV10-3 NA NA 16 TGTGCCATCAGTGAGCCGCAGGGACTAGATAACTATGGCTACACCTTC CAISEPQGLDNYGYTF